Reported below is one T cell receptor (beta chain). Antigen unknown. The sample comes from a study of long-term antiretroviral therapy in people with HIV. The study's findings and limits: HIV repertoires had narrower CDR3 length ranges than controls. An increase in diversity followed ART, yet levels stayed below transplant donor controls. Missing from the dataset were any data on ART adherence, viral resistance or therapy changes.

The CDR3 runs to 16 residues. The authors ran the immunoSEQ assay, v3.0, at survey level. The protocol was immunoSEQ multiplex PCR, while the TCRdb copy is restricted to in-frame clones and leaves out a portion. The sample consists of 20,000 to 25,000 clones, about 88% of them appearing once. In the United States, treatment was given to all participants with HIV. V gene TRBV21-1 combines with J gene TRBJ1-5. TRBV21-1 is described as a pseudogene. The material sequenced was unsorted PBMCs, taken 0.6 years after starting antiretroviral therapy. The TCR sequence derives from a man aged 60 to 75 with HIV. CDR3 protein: CASSCRRGDSNQPQHF. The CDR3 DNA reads TGTGCCAGCAGCTGCCGGAGAGGGGATAGCAATCAGCCCCAGCATTTT.